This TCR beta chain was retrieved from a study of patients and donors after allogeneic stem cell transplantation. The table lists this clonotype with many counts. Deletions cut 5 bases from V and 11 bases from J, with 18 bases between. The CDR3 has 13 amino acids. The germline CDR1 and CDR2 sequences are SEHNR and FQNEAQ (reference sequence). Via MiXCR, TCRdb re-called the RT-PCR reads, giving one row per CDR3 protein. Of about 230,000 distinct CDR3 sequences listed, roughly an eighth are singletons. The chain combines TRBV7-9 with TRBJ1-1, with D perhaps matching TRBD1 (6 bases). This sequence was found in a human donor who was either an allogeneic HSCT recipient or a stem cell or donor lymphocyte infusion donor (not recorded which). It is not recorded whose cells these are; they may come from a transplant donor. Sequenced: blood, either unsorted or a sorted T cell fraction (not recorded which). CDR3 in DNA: TGTGCCAGCAGCCTGGGGCCTTTGGGGGCGGCTTTCTTT. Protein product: CASSLGPLGAAFF.